Detailed here is one TCR beta chain. Its antigen is unidentified. TCRdb keeps only in-frame clones here, not all; method: immunoSEQ multiplex PCR. This table has 150,000 to 200,000 clones, approximately 92% appearing once. This sample was included in a study of T cell responses to AZD1222 COVID-19 vaccine. In germline, CDR1 is SEHNR, CDR2 FQNEAQ (reference sequence). V gave up 6 bases and J gave up 4 bases; unmatched junction bases: 9. This CDR3 is 16 amino acids long. Findings and limits, study-wide: White British donors predominated, females outnumbered males, and clonal diversity was possibly underestimated. Spike-wide coverage was observed for vaccine-associated CD4 TCRs, with dominant responses at 160-218 and 743-854.

The rearrangement links TRBV7-9 to TRBJ2-1; 10 bases agree with TRBD2. Sample: peripheral blood, taken on day 0 of AZD1222 vaccination. This TCR was recovered from an adult in good health. DNA for the CDR3: TGTGCCAGCAGGGTAGCGGGGGGTTATCAATACAATGAGCAGTTCTTC. Its translation is CASRVAGGYQYNEQFF.